This TCR beta chain was observed in a study of Ad26.COV2.S vaccination and SARS-CoV-2 variants (dated by TCRdb to the early 2020s). General notes on the study: Donors in the vaccine arm were drawn from COV1001, a multicentre, randomized, double-blind, placebo-controlled phase I-IIa trial testing Ad26.COV2.S in healthy adults. Ad26.COV2.S was administered intramuscularly at 5 x 10^10 or 1 x 10^11 viral particles, either as a single shot or as two shots given 56 days apart. TCRbeta repertoire sequencing was used to assess the specificity and breadth of SARS-CoV-2-reactive T cell receptors after Ad26.COV2.S vaccination. The TCR-sequenced set comprised about 32 samples: some 19 Ad26.COV2.S vaccine recipients, 5 placebo recipients and 8 SARS-CoV-2 convalescent individuals. Trial participants were randomized into five groups of five, in which low-dose or high-dose Ad26.COV2.S was given once or twice, or placebo was given on both occasions. Throughout the experiments and outcome assessment, investigators stayed blinded to trial group allocation.

Explained via the paper, the treatment or condition label denotes: some 19 received Ad26.COV2.S at low or high dose, single or two shots; several received placebo; per-sample allocation not given. Repertoires of vaccine and placebo recipients were sequenced from samples taken on day 63 after the first injection. In Cohort 1b, 25 adults aged 18-55 years were enrolled at a single site in Boston, USA, between 29 July and 7 August 2020. Ad26.COV2.S was a replication-incompetent adenovirus type 26 vector expressing a prefusion-stabilized SARS-CoV-2 spike protein from the original Wuhan strain. Comment on this clone: Its antigen specificity is not known. No base qualities exist here, and no much larger clone lies one base off it.

The germline V gene provides CDR1 SGHTA and CDR2 FQGNSA. V is cut by 4 bases and J by 4 bases, and the space between the germline ends is 4 bases. Taken from cysteine to phenylalanine, the CDR3 has 12 residues. Only CDR3 DNA is held: 36 bases, read in frame from base 1. TCRbeta CDR3 regions were sequenced with the immunoSEQ Assay. After extraction, genomic DNA underwent amplification by bias-controlled multiplex PCR, followed by high-throughput sequencing. The source study handled its data this way. To quantify the absolute abundance of every unique TCRbeta CDR3 region, sequences were collapsed and filtered. T cell fraction was estimated by normalizing TCRbeta template counts to usable DNA, with usable DNA measured through amplification of reference genes found in all nucleated cells. Repertoire TCRs were annotated as SARS-CoV-2-specific when V gene, CDR3 amino acid sequence and J gene were exactly matched to a known reactive TCR set. The reference SARS-CoV-2 TCR set came from MIRA and was filtered for enrichment in COVID-19-positive ImmuneCODE repertoires, removing public or cross-reactive TCRs. Using the MIRA antigens, annotated TCRs were further analysed by specific ORF or by position within an ORF. Breadth was defined as the number of annotated unique rearrangements divided by the total number of unique productive rearrangements, and depth was defined as the summed frequency of the annotated unique rearrangements. Group comparisons of TCR breadth used two-sided Wilcoxon rank-sum tests. What TCRdb holds here is the immuneACCESS table cut down to in-frame rearrangements. Part of the clones is not present; checked against another copy, under half of the missing clones reflect an unresolved V gene, and the others are unexplained. D and trimming were read from the DNA, whereas the V and J calls and clone size are those reported in that table. The sample table holds just under 250,000 clones, of which roughly 90% were seen once. Around 11% of the sample rests with the top ten.

Study-wide findings and limitations: The study was not powered to compare responses between vaccine doses or regimens. Non-spike TCR breadth was comparable between vaccine and placebo recipients, consistent with the vaccine containing only spike. The authors noted that total T cell responses may have been underestimated by the TCR breadth and depth analyses. Substantial breadth of spike-specific CD8+ and CD4+ T cell responses was reported after vaccination. Ad26.COV2.S recipients had higher spike-specific TCR breadth than placebo recipients (P = 0.0014).

Specimen: peripheral blood, collected in a trial of Ad26.COV2.S vaccine versus placebo. This sequence was found in a person between 18 and 65 years old who received the Ad26.COV2.S COVID-19 vaccine or a placebo. Recombination linked TRBV7-2 to TRBJ2-2, with no D gene named confidently. The CDR3 reads CASSWGTGELFF. The DNA reads as follows: TGTGCCAGCAGCTGGGGCACCGGGGAGCTGTTTTTT.